This T cell receptor (beta chain) derives from a study of shared clonotypes between healthy human individuals. Study results and limitations: Clonotype sharing among donors was expected to depend on sequencing depth.

As concerns this clone: Its specificity is not known.

CDR1 and CDR2 from the germline V gene are DFQATT and SNEGSKA (reference sequence). The CDR3 covers 10 residues. V was trimmed by 4 bases and J by 5 bases, leaving 5 bases between them. Generated by immunoSEQ multiplex PCR, the TCRdb table keeps only in-frame clones and is missing some. The table records approximately 510,000 clones, around 79% of them present only once. This receptor was identified in a woman between 35 and 50 years old in good health. Some clones in this sample may be carry-over from other donors' samples. The chain employs TRBV20-1 and TRBJ1-2, with D tentatively TRBD1 (5 bases). The sample taken for sequencing was PBMCs. The CDR3 DNA is TGCAGTGCTACAGGGTATGGCTACACCTTC. Amino acids: CSATGYGYTF.